This TCR beta chain was obtained from a study of T-cell memory formation after mild COVID-19. After 5'RACE with constant-segment primers, TCR alpha and TCR beta cDNA libraries carrying sample barcodes and UMIs were obtained. TCRdb re-analysed the 5' RACE reads in MiXCR, keeping a single row per CDR3 protein. This sample yields some 250,000 distinct CDR3 sequences, of which 8% to 10% are seen a single time; more than 20% belongs to the top ten. General study findings and limits: CD4+ contracting clones lay mainly in CM and EM, CD8+ ones in EMRA. Second-wave clones with a day 37 peak had unconfirmed SARS-CoV-2 specificity.

The V gene end was trimmed by 5 bases and the J gene end by 8 bases; junction bases not matched to a gene: 21. CDR3 length equals 18 residues. Germline values: CDR1 LNHDA, CDR2 SQIVND (reference sequence). A word on this clonotype: Its antigen is as yet unknown.

The chain combines TRBV19 with TRBJ2-1, with TRBD1 matching over 7 bases. This TCR came from a man aged 18 to 30 who had mild COVID-19 (a few samples of this study predate the infection). Cell type and time point are not known. Sample: PBMCs or a T cell subset sorted from them (not recorded which). The CDR3 DNA reads as TGTGCCAGTAGTGCCCCCGGACAGGCCACCCTAGTGTACGATGAGCAGTTCTTC. This translates into CASSAPGQATLVYDEQFF.